The 30 T cell receptor beta chains given below trace back to one sample, sequenced in a study of shared clonotypes between healthy human individuals. Method: immunoSEQ multiplex PCR; TCRdb's copy keeps in-frame clones and lacks some. The sample lists approximately 2.1 million clones; 85% to 95% were seen once. The sample consisted of naive CD4+ T cells from PBMCs. As to subset: CD45RA+ positively selected. The receptors derive from a man in his late teens or twenties in good health. Some clones in this sample may be carry-over from other donors' samples.

This chain links TRBV7-9 with TRBJ2-3, with 10 bases fitting TRBD2. Trimming at V came to 6 bases and at J to 4 bases, leaving 7 bases not matched to a gene. Germline V gene lookup returns CDR1 SEHNR and CDR2 FQNEAQ (reference sequence). CDR3 length: 15 residues. The DNA of the CDR3 is TGTGCCAGCAGACTTTCAGCGGGAGGGTCAGATACGCAGTATTTT. Its translation is CASRLSAGGSDTQYF.

On this clone itself: This sample includes further DNA sequences coding for the same CDR3. The chain uses TRBV28 and TRBJ1-4; TRBD1 might be the D (5 bases). CDR1 is MDHEN and CDR2 is SYDVKM in the germline V gene. The V end was cut by 6 bases, the J end by 4 bases, with 6 bases between. The length of the CDR3 is 12 residues. The CDR3: CASRGGNEKLFF. CDR3 sequence (DNA): TGTGCCAGCAGGGGGGGTAATGAAAAACTGTTTTTT. Together with reference TRBV28 and TRBJ1-4, the CDR3 gives the full variable domain: DVKVTQSSRYLVKRTGEKVFLECVQDMDHENMFWYRQDPGLGLRLIYFSYDVKMKEKGDIPEGYSVSREKKERFSLILESASTNQTSMYLCASRGGNEKLFFGSGTQLSVL.

This clone was counted between two and nine times. The chain couples TRBV2 to TRBJ2-7; no clear D. The CDR3 length is 10 residues. Trimming took off 6 bases at V and 5 bases at J, with 5 bases between the two ends. Germline loops: CDR1 SNHLY, CDR2 FYNNEI. The CDR3 DNA reads as TGTGCCAGCAGGATGGACGAGCAGTACTTC. It is translated as CASRMDEQYF.

The chain combines TRBV28 with TRBJ2-1; D is possibly TRBD2 (6 bases). The CDR3 is 15 amino acids. CDR1 and CDR2 (germline): MDHEN, SYDVKM. V lost 2 bases to trimming and J lost 2 bases, with 10 bases between them. The CDR3 bases are TGTGCCAGCAGTTTACCGGGAGCAACCTACAATGAGCAGTTCTTC. This encodes CASSLPGATYNEQFF.

The chain combines TRBV28 with TRBJ1-1; the match to TRBD1 covers 8 bases. Trimming at V came to 6 bases and at J to 8 bases, leaving 11 bases not matched to a gene. The CDR3 spans 14 residues. The germline V gene has CDR1 MDHEN and CDR2 SYDVKM. CDR3 residues: CASSHYRTGTEAFF. For the CDR3, the DNA is TGTGCCAGCAGCCATTACCGGACAGGGACCGAAGCTTTCTTT.

The chain is built from TRBV6-1 and TRBJ1-1, with D perhaps TRBD1 (5 bases). The V gene lost 10 bases and the J gene lost 3 bases, with 18 bases spanning the gap. This CDR3 is built from 14 residues. Per the germline V gene, CDR1 is MNHNS and CDR2 is SASEGT. CDR3 amino acids: CAITQGLADTEAFF. CDR3 coding DNA: TGTGCCATTACTCAGGGCCTGGCGGACACTGAAGCTTTCTTT.

The chain has TRBV11-2 and TRBJ1-5, with 7 bases fitting TRBD1. Germline V gene data show CDR1 as SGHAT and CDR2 as FQNNGV. Unmatched junction bases numbered 8, after V lost 5 bases and J lost 4 bases. The CDR3 has 15 residues. CDR3 nucleotide sequence: TGTGCCAGCAGCCAGTCGACAGGGAATAATCAGCCCCAGCATTTT. Protein product: CASSQSTGNNQPQHF. The full variable domain, rest sourced from reference TRBV11-2 and TRBJ1-5, is EAGVAQSPRYKIIEKRQSVAFWCNPISGHATLYWYQQILGQGPKLLIQFQNNGVVDDSQLPKDRFSAERLKGVDSTLKIQPAKLEDSAVYLCASSQSTGNNQPQHFGDGTRLSIL.

The chain carries TRBV9 and TRBJ1-3; D gene uncertain. This CDR3 has 15 residues. V lost 4 bases to trimming and J lost 2 bases, with 13 bases between them. Germline V gene sequence: CDR1 SGDLS, CDR2 YYNGEE. CDR3 amino acids: CASSPRVVAGNTIYF. The CDR3 nucleotides are TGTGCCAGCAGCCCGCGGGTTGTTGCTGGAAACACCATATATTTT.

Of note for this clone: Within the sample, other DNA sequences also encode this same CDR3. The chain employs TRBV30 and TRBJ2-1; TRBD2 matches 9 bases. Trimming removed 0 bases from V and 4 bases from J; junction bases left unmatched: 4. The CDR3 is 15 amino acids. CDR1 and CDR2 from the germline V gene are GTSNPN and SVGIG (reference sequence). CDR3 residues: CAWSVGAGGYNEQFF. The CDR3, as DNA: TGTGCCTGGAGTGTGGGCGCGGGAGGGTACAATGAGCAGTTCTTC.

The rearrangement uses TRBV4-1 and TRBJ2-7, with 8 positions matching TRBD2. Germline V CDR1 and CDR2: MGHRA, YSYEKL. The CDR3 is made up of 14 amino acids. V lost 4 bases and J lost 6; bases outside the gene matches: 8. The CDR3 DNA follows: TGCGCCAGCAGCCCCTGGGCGGGAGGATCCGAGCAGTACTTC. This encodes CASSPWAGGSEQYF.

V is TRBV28 and J is TRBJ1-2, with a tentative D call TRBD1 (5 bases). V dropped 5 bases and J dropped 4 bases, with 17 bases sitting between them. The CDR3 is 15 amino acids. Germline V gives CDR1 MDHEN, CDR2 SYDVKM. The CDR3 sequence is CASSPPPPGIYGYTF. CDR3 DNA: TGTGCCAGCAGTCCACCCCCCCCAGGGATCTATGGCTACACCTTC.

The chain uses TRBV29-1 and TRBJ2-5, with D unclear. Trimming pared 4 bases from V and 5 bases from J, leaving 14 bases between. The germline CDR1 and CDR2 sequences are SQVTM and ANQGSEA. This CDR3 has 13 amino acids. The CDR3 nucleotides are TGCAGCGTTGCCCTGGTTCTAACTGAGACCCAGTACTTC. This gives the protein CSVALVLTETQYF.

The J gene is TRBJ2-3, the V gene TRBV7-2; 10 bases align to TRBD2. CDR3 length: 17 amino acids. CDR1 and CDR2 from the germline V gene are SGHTA and FQGNSA. With 4 bases clipped from V and 3 bases from J, the junction kept 10 bases outside the gene matches. The CDR3 region is CASSSLLASGGTDTQYF. The DNA for the CDR3 is TGTGCCAGCAGCTCACTCTTAGCTAGCGGGGGAACAGATACGCAGTATTTT. Together with reference TRBV7-2 and TRBJ2-3, the CDR3 gives the full variable domain: GAGVSQSPSNKVTEKGKDVELRCDPISGHTALYWYRQSLGQGLEFLIYFQGNSAPDKSGLPSDRFSAERTGGSVSTLTIQRTQQEDSAVYLCASSSLLASGGTDTQYFGPGTRLTVL.

The J gene is TRBJ2-6, the V gene TRBV27; 11 bases align to TRBD2. V dropped 1 base and J dropped 0; count of bases not matched to a gene: 8. The V gene's germline CDR1 is MNHEY and CDR2 SMNVEV (reference sequence). The CDR3 loop spans 20 amino acids. The CDR3 region has the DNA TGTGCCAGCAGTTTATACTCGGCGGGACTAGCGGTCTCTGGGGCCAACGTCCTGACTTTC. It specifies CASSLYSAGLAVSGANVLTF.

The chain employs TRBV7-2 and TRBJ1-2; D perhaps matches TRBD1 (6 bases). The CDR3 spans 14 residues. CDR1 and CDR2 (germline): SGHTA, FQGNSA. Trimming left V 5 bases short and J 3 bases short, with 13 bases between. In DNA form, the CDR3 reads TGTGCCAGCAGCCGAGGACAGCAGGACTATGGCTACACCTTC. Amino acids: CASSRGQQDYGYTF. The whole variable domain, filled in from reference TRBV7-2 and TRBJ1-2, reads GAGVSQSPSNKVTEKGKDVELRCDPISGHTALYWYRQSLGQGLEFLIYFQGNSAPDKSGLPSDRFSAERTGGSVSTLTIQRTQQEDSAVYLCASSRGQQDYGYTFGSGTRLTVV.

The chain combines TRBV28 with TRBJ1-1; D uncertain. CDR3 length equals 14 residues. CDR1 is MDHEN and CDR2 is SYDVKM in the germline V gene. Deletions cut 5 bases from V and 3 bases from J, with 13 bases between. CDR3 sequence (DNA): TGTGCCAGCAGTCTTTCGGGTGGGGACACTGAAGCTTTCTTT. This sequence encodes CASSLSGGDTEAFF.

This chain links TRBV6-6 with TRBJ1-1; D uncertain. Germline V gives CDR1 MNHNY, CDR2 SVGAGI (reference sequence). V lost 1 base, J lost 3 bases, and 9 bases lay in between. This CDR3 has 14 residues. This chain's CDR3 is CASSYLATDTEAFF. DNA of the CDR3: TGTGCCAGCAGTTACTTGGCTACGGACACTGAAGCTTTCTTT.

The rearrangement joins TRBV6-1 to TRBJ1-1; D not resolved. Per the germline V gene, CDR1 is MNHNS and CDR2 is SASEGT. V lost 7 bases to trimming and J lost 5 bases, with 17 bases between them. The CDR3 covers 14 residues. Here the CDR3 DNA reads TGTGCCAGCAAACTAGGGATTTTGGGAACTGAAGCTTTCTTT. This codes for CASKLGILGTEAFF.

This clone occurred once. This chain uses TRBV5-1 with TRBJ2-7; D unresolved. V was trimmed by 4 bases and J by 3 bases, leaving 17 bases between them. The CDR3 extends over 15 amino acids. Germline assignment: CDR1 SGHRS and CDR2 YFSETQ. As DNA, the CDR3 is TGCGCCAGCAGCCCTCGAAGCAGTGCACACTACGAGCAGTACTTC. Encoded protein: CASSPRSSAHYEQYF.

V and J are TRBV19 and TRBJ1-1, with D uncertain. Germline V gene lookup returns CDR1 LNHDA and CDR2 SQIVND (reference sequence). This CDR3 comprises 13 residues. Trimming pared 5 bases from V and 8 bases from J, leaving 15 bases between. As DNA, the CDR3 is TGTGCCAGTAGTCGCCGGGGTAGGGAGGAAGCTTTCTTT. It yields the protein CASSRRGREEAFF.

The chain has TRBV25-1 and TRBJ2-1, with TRBD1 identical over 10 bases. The germline V gene encodes CDR1 MGHDK and CDR2 SYGVNS. J was trimmed by 2 bases and V by 1 base; bases with no gene match: 2. This CDR3 is 16 amino acids long. The CDR3 coding sequence is TGTGCCAGCAGTGAATTGGGACAGGGGACCTACAATGAGCAGTTCTTC. Translation: CASSELGQGTYNEQFF. The full variable domain, in which reference TRBV25-1 and TRBJ2-1 provide the parts outside the CDR3, is EADIYQTPRYLVIGTGKKITLECSQTMGHDKMYWYQQDPGMELHLIHYSYGVNSTEKGDLSSESTVSRIRTEHFPLTLESARPSHTSQYLCASSELGQGTYNEQFFGPGTRLTVL.

The chain recombines TRBV28 with TRBJ2-3, with D possibly called TRBD1 or TRBD2 (6 bases each). V lost 7 bases to trimming and J lost 3 bases, with 20 bases between them. In germline, CDR1 is MDHEN, CDR2 SYDVKM. This CDR3 is 16 amino acids long. The CDR3, as DNA: TGTGCCAGCACCTCCCGACCGGGGGCGCGAACAGATACGCAGTATTTT. It translates to CASTSRPGARTDTQYF.

J is TRBJ2-3 and V is TRBV4-2; TRBD2 agrees at 7 bases. The CDR3 is 15 amino acids. Trimming removed 0 bases from V and 8 bases from J; junction bases left unmatched: 8. Germline-derived CDR1 and CDR2 are LGHNA and YNFKEQ. CDR3 amino acids: CASSQDLDRGSTQYF. DNA for the CDR3: TGTGCCAGCAGCCAAGATTTGGATCGCGGGAGTACGCAGTATTTT.

This clone was picked up a small number of times. The V call is TRBV5-1, the J call TRBJ1-2; TRBD1 matches at 9 bases. Per germline, CDR1 SGHRS and CDR2 YFSETQ. J was trimmed by 8 bases and V by 4 bases; bases with no gene match: 6. CDR3 size: 13 residues. The CDR3 sequence is CASSAGTGLGYTF. CDR3 sequence (DNA): TGCGCCAGCAGCGCCGGGACAGGGTTGGGCTACACCTTC. The complete variable domain, with remaining parts taken from reference TRBV5-1 and TRBJ1-2, reads KAGVTQTPRYLIKTRGQQVTLSCSPISGHRSVSWYQQTPGQGLQFLFEYFSETQRNKGNFPGRFSGRQFSNSRSEMNVSTLELGDSALYLCASSAGTGLGYTFGSGTRLTVV.

The V and J genes are TRBV7-6 and TRBJ2-1; 12 bases line up with TRBD2. The CDR3 is made up of 16 amino acids. The trim removed 5 bases at V and 5 bases at J, leaving 7 bases unmatched. Germline V gene data show CDR1 as SGHVS and CDR2 as FNYEAQ. CDR3 protein: CASSTSTSGRNNEQFF. The CDR3 DNA follows: TGTGCCAGCAGCACTAGTACTAGCGGGAGGAACAATGAGCAGTTCTTC.

This clone was observed a single time. The chain recombines TRBV2 with TRBJ1-4; no definite D call. The CDR3 covers 15 residues. V lost 5 bases, J lost 8 bases, and 18 bases lay in between. From germline, CDR1 is SNHLY and CDR2 FYNNEI. CDR3 coding DNA: TGTGCCAGCAGTAAATTGAGCATGAGTCTGGAAAAACTGTTTTTT. This codes for CASSKLSMSLEKLFF.

This clone was recorded only once. The J gene is TRBJ1-4, the V gene TRBV7-9; the D is unclear. Germline V gene lookup returns CDR1 SEHNR and CDR2 FQNEAQ (reference sequence). Trimming took off 2 bases at V and 3 bases at J, with 13 bases between the two ends. The CDR3 loop spans 16 amino acids. The DNA for the CDR3 is TGTGCCAGCAGCTTAAACCCCGCCGGCTCTAATGAAAAACTGTTTTTT. This sequence encodes CASSLNPAGSNEKLFF.

The rearrangement joins TRBV5-4 to TRBJ2-2; 11 nucleotides line up with TRBD2. The CDR3 has 17 amino acids. The V and J ends lost 0 bases and 6 bases, in that order; junction bases with no gene match: 7. Germline lookup yields CDR1 SGHNT and CDR2 YYREEE (reference sequence). CDR3 loop: CASSLDVAGGRAGELFF. The CDR3 region has the DNA TGTGCCAGCAGCTTGGACGTAGCGGGAGGGAGGGCCGGGGAGCTGTTTTTT.

The chain uses TRBV2 and TRBJ1-1; 7 positions match TRBD1. J gave up 1 base and V 5 bases, and 4 bases lay outside the gene matches. The germline gives CDR1 SNHLY, CDR2 FYNNEI. CDR3 size: 14 residues. CDR3 amino acids: CASSPRQGNTEAFF. CDR3 DNA: TGTGCCAGCAGTCCTCGACAGGGGAACACTGAAGCTTTCTTT.

The chain combines TRBV5-4 with TRBJ2-3, with 7 bases fitting TRBD1. Germline lookup yields CDR1 SGHNT and CDR2 YYREEE (reference sequence). This CDR3 has 14 amino acids. V shed 3 bases and J 4 bases; nucleotides not matched to a gene: 5. CDR3 sequence: CASSSRDSPDTQYF. CDR3 bases: TGTGCCAGCAGCTCCCGGGACAGCCCAGATACGCAGTATTTT.